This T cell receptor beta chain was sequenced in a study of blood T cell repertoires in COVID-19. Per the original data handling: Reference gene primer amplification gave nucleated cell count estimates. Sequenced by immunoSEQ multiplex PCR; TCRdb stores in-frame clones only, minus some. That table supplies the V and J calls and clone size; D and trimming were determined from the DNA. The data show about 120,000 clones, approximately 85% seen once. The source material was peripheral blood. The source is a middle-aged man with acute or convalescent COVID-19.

The CDR3 reads CASSSSRSLLAGVDTQYF. CDR3 coding DNA: TGTGCCAGCAGTAGTTCCCGAAGCCTCCTAGCGGGGGTTGATACGCAGTATTTT. This sequence joins TRBV11-2 and TRBJ2-3; TRBD2 agrees at 10 bases. In germline, CDR1 is SGHAT, CDR2 FQNNGV. V lost 6 bases to trimming and J lost 6 bases; unmatched junction nucleotides: 18. CDR3 length: 18 amino acids.